What follows are 14 T cell receptor beta chains derived from one specimen sequenced in a study of blood T cell repertoires in COVID-19. This table comes from immunoSEQ multiplex PCR, and its TCRdb copy is limited to in-frame clones, with some not included. The sample carries hundreds of thousands of clones, 85% recorded once. Sequenced sample: peripheral blood. The source is a woman between 18 and 29 years old with acute or convalescent COVID-19.

The chain combines TRBV5-5 with TRBJ1-2, with unresolved D. V lost 6 bases and J lost 4, with 16 bases in between. The CDR3 sequence is 14 residues long. The germline gives CDR1 SGHKS, CDR2 YYEKEE (reference sequence). For the CDR3, the DNA is TGTGCCAGCAACCCTGGCTGGGAGAGCTATGGCTACACCTTC. Protein sequence: CASNPGWESYGYTF.

This sequence joins TRBV5-1 and TRBJ2-6; 8 bases match TRBD1. From germline, CDR1 is SGHRS and CDR2 YFSETQ. This CDR3 has 15 amino acids. V lost 3 bases, J lost 4 bases, and 3 bases stayed unmatched. This CDR3 is CASSSDRAGANVLTF. The CDR3 bases are TGCGCCAGCAGCTCGGACAGGGCCGGGGCCAACGTCCTGACTTTC.

This clone was seen a handful of times. The genes are TRBV6-5 and TRBJ2-7, with 12 bases identical to TRBD2. CDR3 length: 15 amino acids. Germline CDR1 is MNHEY and CDR2 is SVGAGI. Unmatched junction bases numbered 5, after V lost 8 bases and J lost 0 bases. The CDR3 coding sequence is TGTGCCAGCGTCCCTAGCGGGGGGGCCTCCTACGAGCAGTACTTC. It translates to CASVPSGGASYEQYF.

The genes are TRBV27 and TRBJ2-1; 9 nucleotides line up with TRBD2. The CDR3 is made up of 15 amino acids. CDR1 is MNHEY and CDR2 is SMNVEV in the germline V gene (reference sequence). J lost 4 bases, V lost 3 bases, and 4 bases had no gene match. CDR3 sequence: CASSFSSGAYNEQFF. The CDR3 DNA is TGTGCCAGCAGTTTCTCTAGCGGGGCATACAATGAGCAGTTCTTC.

This clone has just a few counts. CDR3 DNA: TGTGCCAGCAGCTTAGAAGGGAGGACTGAAGCTTTCTTT. Amino acids: CASSLEGRTEAFF. The gene calls are TRBV7-9 and TRBJ1-1; no clear D gene. The V end lost 1 base, the J end lost 5 bases, and 8 bases lay between the germline ends. This CDR3 spans 13 amino acids. CDR1 and CDR2 from the germline V gene are SEHNR and FQNEAQ (reference sequence).

V gene TRBV19 combines with J gene TRBJ2-3; maybe TRBD1 (6 bases). Trimming stripped 7 bases from V and 2 bases from J, with 13 bases between. Germline V lookup: CDR1 LNHDA, CDR2 SQIVND (reference sequence). CDR3 length equals 14 residues. The CDR3 loop is CASMRGLATDTQYF. The CDR3 DNA reads TGTGCCAGTATGAGGGGGTTGGCCACAGATACGCAGTATTTT.

The chain joins TRBV5-4 to TRBJ2-7, with 12 nucleotides matching TRBD1. V gave up 3 bases and J gave up 4 bases; unmatched junction bases: 2. Germline V gives CDR1 SGHNT, CDR2 YYREEE (reference sequence). The CDR3 has 14 residues. The CDR3 loop reads CASSWDRGPYEQYF. The CDR3, as DNA: TGTGCCAGCAGCTGGGACAGGGGGCCATACGAGCAGTACTTC.

This clone was found once. The chain is built from TRBV5-1 and TRBJ1-5; D unclear. This CDR3 has 15 residues. Trimming stripped 1 base from V and 1 base from J, with 9 bases between. Germline-derived CDR1 and CDR2 are SGHRS and YFSETQ. The chain's CDR3 is CASSLFSGSNQPQHF. The DNA for the CDR3 is TGCGCCAGCAGCTTGTTCTCGGGGAGCAATCAGCCCCAGCATTTT.

V is TRBV19 and J is TRBJ2-1; 7 bases align to TRBD1. The length of the CDR3 is 13 residues. The ends lost 4 bases at V and 7 bases at J; junction bases unmatched: 4. Germline V gene sequence: CDR1 LNHDA, CDR2 SQIVND (reference sequence). The CDR3 protein is CASSTGGRNEQFF. The CDR3 coding sequence is TGTGCCAGTAGTACAGGGGGAAGGAATGAGCAGTTCTTC.

V usage is TRBV21-1 and J usage is TRBJ1-2; whether TRBD1, the table's D call, matches the DNA was not checked. TRBV21-1 is a pseudogene. CDR3 length: 16 residues. The CDR3 spells CASTQRTGGLLYGYTF. The CDR3 DNA is TGTGCCAGCACCCAGAGGACAGGGGGCCTCCTCTATGGCTACACCTTC.

The rearrangement joins TRBV29-1 to TRBJ2-3; the match to TRBD2 covers 7 bases. The germline V gene encodes CDR1 SQVTM and CDR2 ANQGSEA. The CDR3 is 15 residues long. V lost 2 bases and J lost 2; bases outside the gene matches: 7. The CDR3 DNA follows: TGCAGCGTTGAACGGCCTAGCGGAAACACAGATACGCAGTATTTT. Protein sequence: CSVERPSGNTDTQYF.

J is TRBJ2-7 and V is TRBV5-1, with 10 nucleotides matching TRBD1. The CDR3 contains 15 residues. With 7 bases clipped from V and 7 bases from J, the junction kept 14 bases outside the gene matches. Germline V CDR1 and CDR2: SGHRS, YFSETQ. This chain's CDR3 is CASSLRDRGFDEQYF. The DNA for the CDR3 is TGCGCCAGCTCCCTCCGGGACAGGGGATTTGATGAGCAGTACTTC.

The V call is TRBV18, the J call TRBJ2-5; 7 nucleotides match TRBD1. Germline V gives CDR1 KGHSH, CDR2 LQKENI. CDR3 size: 15 residues. V gave up 3 bases and J gave up 2 bases; unmatched junction bases: 6. CDR3 nucleotide sequence: TGTGCCAGCTCACCCACAGGGGTTGGTCAAGAGACCCAGTACTTC. This codes for CASSPTGVGQETQYF.

This chain uses TRBV2 with TRBJ1-1; maybe TRBD1 (5 bases). CDR3 length: 13 amino acids. With 6 bases removed from V and 1 base from J, the gap between germline ends came to 9 bases. CDR1 is SNHLY and CDR2 is FYNNEI in the germline V gene. The CDR3 sequence is CASSYRPNTEAFF. Written as DNA, the CDR3 is TGTGCCAGCAGCTACAGGCCGAACACTGAAGCTTTCTTT. Drawing the rest from reference TRBV2 and TRBJ1-1, the complete variable domain is EPEVTQTPSHQVTQMGQEVILRCVPISNHLYFYWYRQILGQKVEFLVSFYNNEISEKSEIFDDQFSVERPDGSNFTLKIRSTKLEDSAMYFCASSYRPNTEAFFGQGTRLTVV.